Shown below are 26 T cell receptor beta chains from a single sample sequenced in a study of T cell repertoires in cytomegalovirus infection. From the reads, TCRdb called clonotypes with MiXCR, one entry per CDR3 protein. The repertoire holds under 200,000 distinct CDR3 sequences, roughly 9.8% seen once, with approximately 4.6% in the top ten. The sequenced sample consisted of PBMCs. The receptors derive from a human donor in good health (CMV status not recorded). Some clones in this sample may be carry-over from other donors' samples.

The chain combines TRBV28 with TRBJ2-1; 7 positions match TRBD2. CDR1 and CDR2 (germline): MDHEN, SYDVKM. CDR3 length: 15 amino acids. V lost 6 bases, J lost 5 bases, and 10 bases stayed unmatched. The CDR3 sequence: CASRRGSPPDNEQFF. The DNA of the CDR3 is TGTGCCAGCAGACGCGGGAGCCCACCCGACAATGAGCAGTTCTTC.

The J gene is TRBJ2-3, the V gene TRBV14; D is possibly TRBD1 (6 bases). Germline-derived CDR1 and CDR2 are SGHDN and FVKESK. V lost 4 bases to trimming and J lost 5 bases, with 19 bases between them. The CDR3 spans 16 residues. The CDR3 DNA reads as TGTGCCAGCAGCCGCCGGGACACCACAAGGGGAGATACGCAGTATTTT. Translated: CASSRRDTTRGDTQYF.

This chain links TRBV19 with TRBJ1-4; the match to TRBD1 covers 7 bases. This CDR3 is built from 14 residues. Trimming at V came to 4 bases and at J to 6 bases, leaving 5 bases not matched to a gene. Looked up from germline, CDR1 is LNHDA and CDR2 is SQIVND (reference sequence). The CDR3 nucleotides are TGTGCCAGTAGTACCGGGACAGCTGATGAAAAACTGTTTTTT. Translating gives CASSTGTADEKLFF.

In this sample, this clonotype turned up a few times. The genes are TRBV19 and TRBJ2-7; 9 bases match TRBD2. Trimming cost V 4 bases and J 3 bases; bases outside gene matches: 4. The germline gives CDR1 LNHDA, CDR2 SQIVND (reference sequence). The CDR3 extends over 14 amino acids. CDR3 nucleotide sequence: TGTGCCAGTAGTAGAGCGGGAGGACTCTACGAGCAGTACTTC. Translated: CASSRAGGLYEQYF.

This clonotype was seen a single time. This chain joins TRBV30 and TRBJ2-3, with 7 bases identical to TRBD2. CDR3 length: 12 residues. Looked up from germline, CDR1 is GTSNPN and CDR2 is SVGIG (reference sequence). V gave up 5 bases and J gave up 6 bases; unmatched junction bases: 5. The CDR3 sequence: CAWGGGQDTQYF. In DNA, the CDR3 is TGTGCCTGGGGGGGGGGTCAGGATACGCAGTATTTT.

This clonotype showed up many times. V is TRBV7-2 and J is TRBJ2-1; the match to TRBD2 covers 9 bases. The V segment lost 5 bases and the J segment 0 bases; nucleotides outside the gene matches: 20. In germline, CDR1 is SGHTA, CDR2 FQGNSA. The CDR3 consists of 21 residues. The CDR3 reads CASSPNPPSGRWSSSYNEQFF. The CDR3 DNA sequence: TGTGCCAGCAGCCCTAACCCCCCCAGCGGGAGGTGGTCGAGCTCCTACAATGAGCAGTTCTTC.

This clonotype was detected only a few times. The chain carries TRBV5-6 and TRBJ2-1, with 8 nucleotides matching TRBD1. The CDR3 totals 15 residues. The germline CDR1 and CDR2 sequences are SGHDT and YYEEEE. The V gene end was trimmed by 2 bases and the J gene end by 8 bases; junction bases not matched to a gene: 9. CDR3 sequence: CASSFGQGAFHEQFF. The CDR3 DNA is TGTGCCAGCAGCTTTGGGCAGGGGGCTTTCCATGAGCAGTTCTTC.

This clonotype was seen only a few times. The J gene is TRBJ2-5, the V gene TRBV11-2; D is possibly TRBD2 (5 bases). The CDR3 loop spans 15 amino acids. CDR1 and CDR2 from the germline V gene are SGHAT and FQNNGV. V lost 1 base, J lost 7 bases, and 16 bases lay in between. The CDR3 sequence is CASSLVPLASVTQYF. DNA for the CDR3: TGTGCCAGCAGCTTAGTACCCCTAGCTTCGGTGACCCAGTACTTC.

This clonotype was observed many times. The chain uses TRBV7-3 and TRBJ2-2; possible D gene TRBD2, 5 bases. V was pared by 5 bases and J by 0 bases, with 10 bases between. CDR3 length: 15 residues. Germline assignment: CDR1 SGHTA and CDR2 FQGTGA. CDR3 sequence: CASSPLGANTGELFF. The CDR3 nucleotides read TGTGCCAGCAGCCCCCTCGGGGCGAACACCGGGGAGCTGTTTTTT.

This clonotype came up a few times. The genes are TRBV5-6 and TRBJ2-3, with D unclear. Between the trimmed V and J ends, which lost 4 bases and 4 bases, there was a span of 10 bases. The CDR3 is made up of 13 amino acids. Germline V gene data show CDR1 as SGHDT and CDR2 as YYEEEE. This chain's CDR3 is CASSPYLADTQYF. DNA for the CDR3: TGTGCCAGCAGCCCGTATCTTGCAGATACGCAGTATTTT.

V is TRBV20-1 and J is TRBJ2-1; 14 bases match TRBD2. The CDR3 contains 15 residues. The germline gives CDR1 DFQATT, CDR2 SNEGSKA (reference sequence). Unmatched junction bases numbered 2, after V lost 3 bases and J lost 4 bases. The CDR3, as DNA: TGCAGTGCTAGGACTAGCGGGGGGGTATACAATGAGCAGTTCTTC. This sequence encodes CSARTSGGVYNEQFF.

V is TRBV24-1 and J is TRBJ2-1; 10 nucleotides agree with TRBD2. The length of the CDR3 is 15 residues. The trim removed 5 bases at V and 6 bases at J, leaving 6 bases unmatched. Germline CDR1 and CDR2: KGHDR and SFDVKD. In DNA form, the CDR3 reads TGTGCCACCAGTGTAACTAGCGGGAACTCCAATGAGCAGTTCTTC. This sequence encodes CATSVTSGNSNEQFF.

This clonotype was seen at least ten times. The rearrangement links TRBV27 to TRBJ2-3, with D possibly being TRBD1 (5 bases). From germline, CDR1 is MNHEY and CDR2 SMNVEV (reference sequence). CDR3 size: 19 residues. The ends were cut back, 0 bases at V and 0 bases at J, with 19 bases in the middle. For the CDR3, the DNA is TGTGCCAGCAGTTTATCCTCCGTGGCAGGGCGATTTAGCACAGATACGCAGTATTTT. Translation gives CASSLSSVAGRFSTDTQYF.

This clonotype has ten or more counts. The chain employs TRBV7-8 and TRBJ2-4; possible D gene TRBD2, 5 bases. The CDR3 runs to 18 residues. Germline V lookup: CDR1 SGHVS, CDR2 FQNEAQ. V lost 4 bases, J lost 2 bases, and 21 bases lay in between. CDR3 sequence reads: CASSSSSDSVLSKNIQYF. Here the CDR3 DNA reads TGTGCCAGCAGCTCTAGTTCGGACTCGGTCCTGTCCAAAAACATTCAGTACTTC.

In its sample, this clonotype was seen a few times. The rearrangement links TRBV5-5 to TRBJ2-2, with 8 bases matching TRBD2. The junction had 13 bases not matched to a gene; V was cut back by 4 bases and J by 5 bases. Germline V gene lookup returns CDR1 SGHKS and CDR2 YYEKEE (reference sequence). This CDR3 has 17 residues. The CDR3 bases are TGTGCCAGCAGCCCAAGGGTCGGGGGGGGGAAGACCGGGGAGCTGTTTTTT. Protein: CASSPRVGGGKTGELFF.

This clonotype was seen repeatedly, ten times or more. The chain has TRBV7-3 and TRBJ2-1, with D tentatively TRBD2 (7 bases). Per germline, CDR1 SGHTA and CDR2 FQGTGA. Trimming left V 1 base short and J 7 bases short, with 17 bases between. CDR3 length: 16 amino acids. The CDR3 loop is CASSLNGGGNTNEQFF. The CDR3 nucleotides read TGTGCCAGCAGCTTAAATGGGGGGGGCAACACTAATGAGCAGTTCTTC.

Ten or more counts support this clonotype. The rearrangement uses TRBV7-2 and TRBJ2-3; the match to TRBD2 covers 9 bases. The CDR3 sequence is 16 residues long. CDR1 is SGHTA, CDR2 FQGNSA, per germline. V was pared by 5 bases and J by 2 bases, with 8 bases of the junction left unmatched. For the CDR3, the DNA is TGTGCCAGCAGCCGCAAAGCGGGGGGAAACACAGATACGCAGTATTTT. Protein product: CASSRKAGGNTDTQYF.

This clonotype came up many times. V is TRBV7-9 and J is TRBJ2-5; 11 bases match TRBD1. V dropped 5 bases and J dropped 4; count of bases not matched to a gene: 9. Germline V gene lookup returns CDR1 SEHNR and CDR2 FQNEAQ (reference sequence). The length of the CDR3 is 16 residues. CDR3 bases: TGTGCCAGCAGCGCACGGACAGGGGGCTTGGCAGAGACCCAGTACTTC. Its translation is CASSARTGGLAETQYF.

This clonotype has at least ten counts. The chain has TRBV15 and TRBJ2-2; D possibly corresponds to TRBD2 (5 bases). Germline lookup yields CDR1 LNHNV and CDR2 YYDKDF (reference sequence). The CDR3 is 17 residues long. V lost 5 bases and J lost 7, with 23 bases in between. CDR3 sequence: CATSRLMGIRGNGELFF. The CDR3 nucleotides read TGTGCCACCAGCCGATTAATGGGGATACGGGGAAACGGGGAGCTGTTTTTT.

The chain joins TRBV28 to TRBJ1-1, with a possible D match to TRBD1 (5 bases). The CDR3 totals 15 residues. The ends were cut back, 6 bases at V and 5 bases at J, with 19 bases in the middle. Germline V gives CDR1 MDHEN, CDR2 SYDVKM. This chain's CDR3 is CASRDLAGRFTEAFF. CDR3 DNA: TGTGCCAGCAGAGATCTCGCAGGGAGGTTTACTGAAGCTTTCTTT. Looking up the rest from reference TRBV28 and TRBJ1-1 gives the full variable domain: DVKVTQSSRYLVKRTGEKVFLECVQDMDHENMFWYRQDPGLGLRLIYFSYDVKMKEKGDIPEGYSVSREKKERFSLILESASTNQTSMYLCASRDLAGRFTEAFFGQGTRLTVV.

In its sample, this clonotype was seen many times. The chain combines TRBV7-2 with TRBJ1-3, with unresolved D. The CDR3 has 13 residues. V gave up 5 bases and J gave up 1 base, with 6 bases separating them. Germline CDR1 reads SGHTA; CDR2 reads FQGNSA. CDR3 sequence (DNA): TGTGCCAGCAGCCAGAATTCTGGAAACACCATATATTTT. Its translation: CASSQNSGNTIYF.

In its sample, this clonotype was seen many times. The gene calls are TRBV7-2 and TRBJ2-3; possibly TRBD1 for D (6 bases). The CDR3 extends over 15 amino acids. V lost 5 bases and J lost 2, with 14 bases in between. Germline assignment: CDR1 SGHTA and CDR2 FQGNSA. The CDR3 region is CASSQGLASTDTQYF. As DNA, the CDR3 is TGTGCCAGCAGCCAGGGGCTAGCCTCCACAGATACGCAGTATTTT.

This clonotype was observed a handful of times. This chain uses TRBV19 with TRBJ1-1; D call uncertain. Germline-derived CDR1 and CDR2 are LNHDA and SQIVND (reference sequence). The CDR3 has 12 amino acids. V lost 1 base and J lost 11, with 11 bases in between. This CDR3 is CASSIVAGDAFF. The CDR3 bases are TGTGCCAGTAGTATAGTAGCCGGGGATGCTTTCTTT.

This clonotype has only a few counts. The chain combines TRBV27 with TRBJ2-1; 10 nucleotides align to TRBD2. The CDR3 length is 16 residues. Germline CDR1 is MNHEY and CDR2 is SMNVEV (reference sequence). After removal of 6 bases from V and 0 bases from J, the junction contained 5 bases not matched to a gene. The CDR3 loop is CASRLGLAASYNEQFF. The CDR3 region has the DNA TGTGCCAGCAGACTCGGACTAGCGGCCTCCTACAATGAGCAGTTCTTC.

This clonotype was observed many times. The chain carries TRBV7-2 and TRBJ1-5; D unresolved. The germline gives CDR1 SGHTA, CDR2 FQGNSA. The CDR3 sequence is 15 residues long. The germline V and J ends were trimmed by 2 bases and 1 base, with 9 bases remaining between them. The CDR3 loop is CASSLWAESNQPQHF. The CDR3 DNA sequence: TGTGCCAGCAGCTTATGGGCAGAAAGCAATCAGCCCCAGCATTTT.

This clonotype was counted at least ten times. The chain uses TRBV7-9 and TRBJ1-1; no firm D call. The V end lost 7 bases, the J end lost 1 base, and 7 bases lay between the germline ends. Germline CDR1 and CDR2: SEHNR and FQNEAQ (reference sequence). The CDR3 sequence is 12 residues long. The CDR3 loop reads CASTQRNTEAFF. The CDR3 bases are TGTGCCAGCACCCAGCGGAACACTGAAGCTTTCTTT.